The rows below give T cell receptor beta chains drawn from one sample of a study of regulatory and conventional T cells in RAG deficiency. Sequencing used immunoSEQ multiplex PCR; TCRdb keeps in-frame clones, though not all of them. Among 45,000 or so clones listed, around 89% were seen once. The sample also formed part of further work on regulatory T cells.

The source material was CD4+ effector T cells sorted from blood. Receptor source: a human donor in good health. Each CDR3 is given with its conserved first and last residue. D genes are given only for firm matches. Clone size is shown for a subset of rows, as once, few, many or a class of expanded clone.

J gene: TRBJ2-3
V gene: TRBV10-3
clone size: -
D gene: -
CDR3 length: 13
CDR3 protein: CAITGGQGDTQYF
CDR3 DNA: TGTGCCATCACCGGGGGCCAAGGAGATACGCAGTATTTT

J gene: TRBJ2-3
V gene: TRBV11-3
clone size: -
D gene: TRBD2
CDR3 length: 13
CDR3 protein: CASSSGGRDTQYF
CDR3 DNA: TGTGCCAGCTCTAGCGGAGGCAGAGATACGCAGTATTTT

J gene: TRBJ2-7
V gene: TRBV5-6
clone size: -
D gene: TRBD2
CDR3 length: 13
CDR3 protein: CASSRGTSGASPF
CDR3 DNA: TGTGCCAGCAGCCGCGGGACTAGCGGGGCCTCTCCCTTC

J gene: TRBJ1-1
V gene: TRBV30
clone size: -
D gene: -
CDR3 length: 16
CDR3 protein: CAWSRGRTSTNTEAFF
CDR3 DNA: TGTGCCTGGAGTCGGGGAAGGACTTCTACGAACACTGAAGCTTTCTTT

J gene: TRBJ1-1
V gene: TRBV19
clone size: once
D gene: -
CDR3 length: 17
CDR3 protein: CASSTGRQRYMNTEAFF
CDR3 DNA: TGTGCCAGTAGTACAGGGAGACAGAGGTATATGAACACTGAAGCTTTCTTT

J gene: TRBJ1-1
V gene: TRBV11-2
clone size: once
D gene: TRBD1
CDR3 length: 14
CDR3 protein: CASSPGQGRGEAFF
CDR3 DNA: TGTGCCAGCAGCCCGGGACAGGGGAGGGGTGAAGCTTTCTTT

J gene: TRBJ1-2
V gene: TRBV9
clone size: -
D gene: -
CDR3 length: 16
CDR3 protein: CASSVETRGLIADYTF
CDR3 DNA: TGTGCCAGCAGCGTAGAGACCAGGGGCCTAATCGCTGACTACACCTTC

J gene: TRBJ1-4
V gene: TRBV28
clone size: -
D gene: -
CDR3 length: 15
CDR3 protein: CASTLGGQGNEKLFF
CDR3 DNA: TGTGCCAGCACCCTCGGGGGGCAGGGAAATGAAAAACTGTTTTTT

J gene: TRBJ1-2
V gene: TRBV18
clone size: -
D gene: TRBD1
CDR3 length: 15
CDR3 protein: CASSPPGGNNYGYTF
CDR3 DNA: TGTGCCAGCTCACCTCCAGGGGGGAATAACTATGGCTACACCTTC

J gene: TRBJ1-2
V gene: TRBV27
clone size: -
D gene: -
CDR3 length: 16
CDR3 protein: CASSLSPRKANYGYTF
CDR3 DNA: TGTGCCAGCAGTTTATCGCCCCGCAAAGCTAACTATGGCTACACCTTC

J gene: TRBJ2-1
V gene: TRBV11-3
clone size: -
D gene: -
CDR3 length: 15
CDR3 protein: CASSLEAVSNNEQFF
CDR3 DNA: TGTGCCAGCAGCTTAGAGGCCGTCTCAAACAATGAGCAGTTCTTC

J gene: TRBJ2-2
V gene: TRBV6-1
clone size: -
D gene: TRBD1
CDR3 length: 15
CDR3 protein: CASSVDRPNTGELFF
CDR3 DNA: TGTGCCAGCAGTGTGGACAGGCCAAACACCGGGGAGCTGTTTTTT

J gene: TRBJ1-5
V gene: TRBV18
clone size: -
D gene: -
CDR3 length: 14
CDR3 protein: CASSPGGAVQPQHF
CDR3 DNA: TGTGCCAGCTCACCCGGGGGGGCGGTTCAGCCCCAGCATTTT

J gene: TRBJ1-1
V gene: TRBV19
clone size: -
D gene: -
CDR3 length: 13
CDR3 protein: CASKVAWNTEAFF
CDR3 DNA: TGTGCCAGTAAGGTCGCGTGGAACACTGAAGCTTTCTTT

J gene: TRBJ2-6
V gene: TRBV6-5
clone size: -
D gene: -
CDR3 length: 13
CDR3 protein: CASSYFGANVLTF
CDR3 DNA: TGTGCCAGCAGTTACTTTGGGGCCAACGTCCTGACTTTC